This entry is about one T cell receptor beta chain. Its specificity is not known. The entry originates in a study of CD4 T cells in relation to SARS-CoV-2 and coronaviruses. Study background: Convalescent donors were aged 21 to 72, with median roughly 38 years.

Germline loops: CDR1 MNHEY, CDR2 SVGAGI. CDR3 length: 15 amino acids. V trimming: 2 bases; J trimming: 1 base; junction bases outside the gene matches: 5. Naive and memory CD4+ T cells came from enriched cryopreserved PBMCs. Deep TCR-beta sequencing used DNA from uncultured naive and memory CD4+ T cells. The method was immunoSEQ multiplex PCR; TCRdb's version includes in-frame clones alone and lacks a portion of them. Among 35,000 to 40,000 clones, roughly 90% were seen once, and the ten largest hold 9.2%. Study-level findings and limits: Each donor contributed either pre-pandemic or post-infection samples, not both.

The rearrangement uses TRBV6-5 and TRBJ2-7, with 7 bases lining up with TRBD2. The receptor's source is an adult with COVID-19. The material sequenced was memory CD4+ T cells from PBMCs. CDR3 in DNA: TGTGCCAGCAGTTACAACGGCGGGGGATCCTACGAGCAGTACTTC. It translates to CASSYNGGGSYEQYF.